This TCR beta chain was recorded in a study of tumor-infiltrating lymphocytes in localized non-small cell lung cancer. Study as a whole: Tumor tissue and non-adjacent uninvolved lung came from each patient.

Here immunoSEQ multiplex PCR was the method, and the copy in TCRdb shows in-frame clones only, minus some. This sample yields roughly 3,500 clones, of which 55% to 60% are seen a single time; about 13% belongs to the top ten. The CDR3 has 15 residues. V lost 5 bases, J lost 4 bases, and 7 bases stayed unmatched. Germline V CDR1 and CDR2: SGHAT, FQNNGV. The TCR was taken from a human donor with non-small cell lung cancer. The J gene is TRBJ2-5, the V gene TRBV11-2; 10 nucleotides agree with TRBD2. Sequenced material: uninvolved lung tissue not adjacent to the tumor. The chain's CDR3 is CASSGDLAGAETQYF. The DNA of the CDR3 is TGTGCCAGCAGCGGAGACCTAGCGGGGGCAGAGACCCAGTACTTC.